This entry concerns a single T cell receptor (beta chain). The antigen is unknown. Germline and junction disagree at one end, which may indicate a read error. Germline V gives CDR1 SEHNR, CDR2 FQNEAQ (reference sequence). CDR3 size: 18 residues. Primers: 60 Vbeta forward and 13 Jbeta reverse. Using immunoSEQ multiplex PCR, the repertoire was profiled, and TCRdb retains in-frame clones only, with some absent. The sample carries about 90,000 clones, less than 80% recorded once. This sample is part of a study of cytomegalovirus exposure and HLA in healthy donors. Study outcomes and limitations: In a later analysis, parvovirus B19, influenza, CMV and Epstein-Barr virus appeared linked to several top co-occurrence clusters.

Nominal health characterized the donors when sampled, though unrecorded immune exposures were likely. The sequence came from a man aged 30 to 39 in good health and CMV-seronegative. The V call is TRBV7-9, the J call TRBJ1-2; no clear D gene. Sequencing input: PBMCs. CDR3 in amino acids: CSSSLVSRPDLSNYGYTF. Here the CDR3 DNA reads TGTTCCAGCAGCTTAGTATCGAGGCCAGACCTCTCTAACTATGGCTACACCTTC. The variable domain in full, completed from reference TRBV7-9 and TRBJ1-2, reads DTGVSQNPRHKITKRGQNVTFRCDPISEHNRLYWYRQTLGQGPEFLTYFQNEAQLEKSRLLSDRFSAERPKGSFSTLEIQRTEQGDSAMYLCSSSLVSRPDLSNYGYTFGSGTRLTVV.